This is a list of T cell receptor beta chains from one sample in a study of blood T cell repertoires in COVID-19. Clones were read by immunoSEQ multiplex PCR, and TCRdb kept only the in-frame ones, dropping some. The data contain 180,000 or so clones, 70% to 80% of them singletons. The source material was peripheral blood. These receptors came from a man between 45 and 60 years old who had recovered from COVID-19. The CDR3 runs from the conserved cysteine through the conserved F or W. A D gene is named only where the DNA matches it firmly. Only part of the rows carry a size: once, few, many, or a class if the clone is expanded.

TRBV7-7	-	TRBJ2-7	-	TGTGCCAGCAGTACTACTCAGGGGGGCGAGCAGTACTTC	CASSTTQGGEQYF
TRBV7-2	TRBD2	TRBJ2-7	many	TGTGCCAGCAGCTTATTTCCCCGGGGGGACCTTGGGTACGAGCAGTACTTC	CASSLFPRGDLGYEQYF
TRBV10-2	TRBD2	TRBJ2-7	-	TGCGCCAGCAGTGAGAGGCTAGCGGCCTACGAGCAGTACTTC	CASSERLAAYEQYF
TRBV30	-	TRBJ2-3	-	TGTGCCTGGGACGCTAGCGGCACAGATACGCAGTATTTT	CAWDASGTDTQYF
TRBV28	-	TRBJ2-2	-	TGTGCCAGCAGTTCTACTAGGGACATTTCGAACACCGGGGAGCTGTTTTTT	CASSSTRDISNTGELFF
TRBV7-9	-	TRBJ1-5	few	TGTGCCAGCAGCGGACCAGGGAATCAGCCCCAGCATTTT	CASSGPGNQPQHF
TRBV12-3/TRBV12-4	-	TRBJ1-2	-	TGTGCCAGCAGTACCCCAGGGTATGGCTACACCTTC	CASSTPGYGYTF
TRBV7-8	TRBD1	TRBJ2-1	-	TGTGCCAGCAGCGCCTTGGGACAGTACAATGAGCAGTTCTTC	CASSALGQYNEQFF
TRBV3-1/TRBV3-2	TRBD2	TRBJ2-5	-	TGTGCCAGCAGCCAAGGACTAGCGGGGACAGAAGAGACCCAGTACTTC	CASSQGLAGTEETQYF
TRBV9	-	TRBJ2-2	-	TGTGCCAGCAGCGTAGTAGGGACTCGGGCCGGGGAGCTGTTTTTT	CASSVVGTRAGELFF
TRBV5-8	TRBD1	TRBJ2-4	-	TGTGCCAGCAGCCCGGACAGGGAGGCCAAAAACATTCAGTACTTC	CASSPDREAKNIQYF
TRBV3-1/TRBV3-2	TRBD1	TRBJ2-5	-	TGTGCCAGCAGCCCCCGGGACAGCGGTGGAGAGACCCAGTACTTC	CASSPRDSGGETQYF
TRBV19	TRBD2	TRBJ2-1	-	TGTGCCAGTAGTATGTCTAGCGGGGGGGAGCAGTTCTTC	CASSMSSGGEQFF
TRBV7-8	TRBD2	TRBJ2-7	-	TGTGCCAGCAGCTCCACCGGGTCTAGCGGACTATACGAGCAGTACTTC	CASSSTGSSGLYEQYF
TRBV7-2	-	TRBJ2-1	-	TGTGCCAGCAGCCCAGGTCGGTACAATGAGCAGTTCTTC	CASSPGRYNEQFF
TRBV7-2	-	TRBJ1-1	-	TGTGCCAGCAGCTTTACAGGACGAAACACTGAAGCTTTCTTT	CASSFTGRNTEAFF
TRBV2	-	TRBJ2-2	-	TGTGCCAGCAGTGTAAGTCGGACACCCACCGGGGAGCTGTTTTTT	CASSVSRTPTGELFF
TRBV6-6	TRBD2	TRBJ2-1	once	TGTGCCAGCAGTCCTAGCGGGAGGGACCCCAATGAGCAGTTCTTC	CASSPSGRDPNEQFF
TRBV7-2	TRBD1	TRBJ1-4	few	TGTGCCAGCAGCAAGACAGGGGGGGACGAAAAACTGTTTTTT	CASSKTGGDEKLFF
TRBV24-1	-	TRBJ2-5	-	TGTGCCACCAGTGATTTGTTCGGGTTGACCCAGTACTTC	CATSDLFGLTQYF
TRBV18	-	TRBJ2-7	-	TGTGCCAGCTCACCCCGCAGGGGGGACCCTTACGAGCAGTACTTC	CASSPRRGDPYEQYF
TRBV30	-	TRBJ1-2	-	TGTGCCTGGAGTGCAGGGTTGGGCTATGGCTACACCTTC	CAWSAGLGYGYTF
TRBV5-1	TRBD2	TRBJ2-1	-	TGCGCCAGCAGCTTGGGTTCTAGCGGTTACAATGAGCAGTTCTTC	CASSLGSSGYNEQFF
TRBV2	TRBD2	TRBJ2-3	-	TGTGCCAGCTCGGGAGGGAGTGGTGATACGCAGTATTTT	CASSGGSGDTQYF
TRBV6-1	TRBD1	TRBJ1-2	-	TGTGCCAGCAAGACAGGGGGTCCCGGGTTAGGCTACACCTTC	CASKTGGPGLGYTF
TRBV7-9	-	TRBJ1-2	-	TGTGCCAGCAGCTTATCTAGTGGCTACACCTTC	CASSLSSGYTF
TRBV20-1	TRBD2	TRBJ2-2	-	TGCAGTGCTAGTCCCCTGGGGCGGGAGGACACCGGGGAGCTGTTTTTT	CSASPLGREDTGELFF
TRBV3-1/TRBV3-2	-	TRBJ1-6	few	TGTGCCAGCAGCCAAGATTGGTCAGGCAATCGCGCACCCCTCCACTTT	CASSQDWSGNRAPLHF
TRBV27	TRBD1	TRBJ2-7	once	TGTGCCAGCAACAGCCGGGACAGGGGGCCCTACGAGCAGTACTTC	CASNSRDRGPYEQYF
TRBV9	-	TRBJ1-5	-	TGTGCCAGCAGCGTAGAAACACAGGTACAGCATTTT	CASSVETQVQHF
TRBV18	-	TRBJ1-2	-	TGTGCCAGCTCACCAACAGGGATTCTGAGTAACTATGGCTACACCTTC	CASSPTGILSNYGYTF
TRBV10-3	-	TRBJ2-1	-	TGTGCCATCAGAATGGGGCACAATGAGCAGTTCTTC	CAIRMGHNEQFF
TRBV5-1	TRBD1	TRBJ1-4	-	TGCGCCAGCAGCTGGACGACAGGGGGCTTTGAAAAACTGTTTTTT	CASSWTTGGFEKLFF
TRBV2	TRBD2	TRBJ2-7	-	TGTGCCAGCAGTGGTCTAGCGGGGGCCTACGAGCAGTACTTC	CASSGLAGAYEQYF
TRBV3-1/TRBV3-2	-	TRBJ1-5	-	TGTGCCGCCGGAAGCGGCGATAACAATCAGCCCCAGCATTTT	CAAGSGDNNQPQHF
TRBV7-2	-	TRBJ2-3	-	TGTGCCAGCAGCTACGGCGGGATGAGCACAGATACGCAGTATTTT	CASSYGGMSTDTQYF
TRBV9	TRBD2	TRBJ2-7	-	TGTGCCAGCAGCTCCAAGGGACTAGCGGACACCTACGAGCAGTACTTC	CASSSKGLADTYEQYF
TRBV10-3	-	TRBJ2-7	-	TGTGCCATCGATGCAGGGTCCTACGAGCAGTACTTC	CAIDAGSYEQYF
TRBV19	TRBD2	TRBJ2-5	-	TGTGCCAGTAACGCGGGACTAGCTCAGAGGGAGACCCAGTACTTC	CASNAGLAQRETQYF
TRBV25-1	TRBD1	TRBJ1-4	-	TGTGCCAGCAGTGAATATGGGGGACAGTTTTTGATCTTT	CASSEYGGQFLIF
TRBV27	-	TRBJ1-2	few	TGTGCCAGCAGGGCAGAAGACTATGGCTACACCTTC	CASRAEDYGYTF
TRBV13	-	TRBJ2-6	-	TGTGCCAGCAGCGCCTTGAGTGGGGCCAACGTCCTGACTTTC	CASSALSGANVLTF
TRBV30	-	TRBJ2-1	few	TGTGCCTGGAGTACCGGCGGGGATAGGGTCTTC	CAWSTGGDRVF
TRBV6-5	TRBD1	TRBJ2-5	-	TGTGCCAGCAGCCAGGGACAGGGGAAAGAGACCCAGTACTTC	CASSQGQGKETQYF
TRBV6-6	TRBD1	TRBJ2-4	-	TGTGCCAGCAGTCGCCTGGGACAGGGGCAGAACATTCAGTACTTC	CASSRLGQGQNIQYF
TRBV6-5	TRBD1	TRBJ1-5	few	TGTGCCAGCCGGCCCGGACAGGTAGTCAATCAGCCCCAGCATTTT	CASRPGQVVNQPQHF
TRBV29-1	TRBD2	TRBJ2-1	few	TGCAGCGTTGTCTTATGGGGAGGGAGTAACAATGAGCAGTTCTTC	CSVVLWGGSNNEQFF
TRBV29-1	-	TRBJ1-1	-	TGCAGCGTTGTAAGACAGGACATACCGAACACTGAAGCTTTCTTT	CSVVRQDIPNTEAFF
TRBV28	TRBD2	TRBJ2-1	-	TGTGCCAGCCTCGAGGCAGCGGGAGGCTACAATGAGCAGTTCTTC	CASLEAAGGYNEQFF
TRBV19	TRBD1	TRBJ1-4	-	TGTGCCACCAAACCTGACAGGGGAGGTCCTACTAATGAAAAACTGTTTTTT	CATKPDRGGPTNEKLFF
TRBV19	TRBD2	TRBJ2-1	-	TGTGCCAGTGCAGGGAGGGCGGAGCCTTACAATGAGCAGTTCTTC	CASAGRAEPYNEQFF